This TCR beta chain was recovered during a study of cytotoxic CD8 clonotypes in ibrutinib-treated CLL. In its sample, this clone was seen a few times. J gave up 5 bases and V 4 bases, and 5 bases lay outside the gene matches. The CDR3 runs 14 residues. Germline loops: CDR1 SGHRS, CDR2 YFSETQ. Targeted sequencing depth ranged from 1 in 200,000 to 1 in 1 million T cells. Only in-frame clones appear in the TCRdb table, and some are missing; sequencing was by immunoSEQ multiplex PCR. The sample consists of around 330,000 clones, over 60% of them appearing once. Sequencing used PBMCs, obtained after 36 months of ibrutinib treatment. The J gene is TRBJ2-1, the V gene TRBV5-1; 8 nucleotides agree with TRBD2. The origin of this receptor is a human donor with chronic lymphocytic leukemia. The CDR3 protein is CASSGTSGNNEQFF. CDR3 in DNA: TGCGCCAGCAGCGGCACTAGCGGTAACAATGAGCAGTTCTTC.